One and the same sample provided the 10 T cell receptor beta chains below, sequenced in a study of cytomegalovirus exposure and HLA in healthy donors. It was with 60 Vbeta and 13 Jbeta primers that the PCR ran. Method: immunoSEQ multiplex PCR; TCRdb's copy keeps in-frame clones and lacks some. The sample includes tens of thousands of clones, about 80% of them seen just once. The sequencing sample was made of PBMCs. The receptors stem from a man aged 18 to 29 in good health and CMV-seronegative.

Only one count was recorded for this clone. The rearrangement links TRBV29-1 to TRBJ2-3; no clear D gene. The CDR3 contains 13 residues. Germline assignment: CDR1 SQVTM and CDR2 ANQGSEA. V was trimmed by 6 bases and J by 1 base, leaving 11 bases between them. The CDR3 loop is CSVGRSRTDTQYF. In DNA, the CDR3 is TGCAGCGTCGGTCGGTCACGCACAGATACGCAGTATTTT.

The rearrangement uses TRBV7-9 and TRBJ2-2; D ambiguous. CDR1 and CDR2 from the germline V gene are SEHNR and FQNEAQ (reference sequence). Trimming shortened V by 1 base and J by 1 base, and 4 bases separated the two germline ends. The CDR3 covers 14 residues. The CDR3 reads CASSLDLNTGELFF. The CDR3 region has the DNA TGTGCCAGCAGCTTAGATCTGAACACCGGGGAGCTGTTTTTT.

This chain joins TRBV27 and TRBJ1-6; D is unresolved. Germline V gene data show CDR1 as MNHEY and CDR2 as SMNVEV (reference sequence). The V end was cut by 3 bases, the J end by 9 bases, with 9 bases between. CDR3 length: 13 amino acids. The CDR3 here is CASSLSISSPLHF. The CDR3 coding sequence is TGTGCCAGCAGTTTGTCTATCTCTTCACCCCTCCACTTT.

This clone was found once. The rearrangement joins TRBV28 to TRBJ1-2; D possibly corresponds to TRBD1 (5 bases). The germline gives CDR1 MDHEN, CDR2 SYDVKM. V lost 8 bases and J lost 8, with 18 bases in between. The CDR3 is 13 amino acids. The CDR3 here is CASGGGGYFGYTF. DNA for the CDR3: TGTGCCAGCGGGGGTGGGGGGTACTTCGGCTACACCTTC.

The genes are TRBV5-1 and TRBJ2-1, with 7 bases that match TRBD2. Germline CDR1 reads SGHRS; CDR2 reads YFSETQ. The V segment lost 4 bases and the J segment 7 bases; nucleotides outside the gene matches: 14. The CDR3 covers 16 residues. CDR3 in DNA: TGCGCCAGCAGCCAAATGACTAGCCCGCCCCGTAATGAGCAGTTCTTC. Protein: CASSQMTSPPRNEQFF.

The chain combines TRBV18 with TRBJ2-7; weak D call: TRBD1 (5 bases). Germline V gene lookup returns CDR1 KGHSH and CDR2 LQKENI. The CDR3 totals 13 residues. V was cut by 6 bases and J by 4 bases, with 13 bases left in between. CDR3 DNA sequence: TGTGCCAGCTCGTCCAGGGCAGATTACGAGCAGTACGTC. This translates into CASSSRADYEQYV.

This clone was counted only a few times. This chain links TRBV6-5 with TRBJ1-1; no firm D call. The CDR3 totals 13 residues. Germline values: CDR1 MNHEY, CDR2 SVGAGI. The germline V and J ends were trimmed by 5 bases and 1 base, with 8 bases remaining between them. CDR3 in amino acids: CASSSPANTEAFF. In DNA, the CDR3 is TGTGCCAGCAGTAGCCCCGCGAACACTGAAGCTTTCTTT.

The CDR3, as DNA: TGTGCCATCAGTGACCGTACTAACTATGGCTACACCTTC. Protein: CAISDRTNYGYTF. The gene calls are TRBV10-3 and TRBJ1-2; D ambiguous. CDR3 length: 13 residues. V gave up 3 bases and J gave up 0 bases, with 5 bases separating them. Per germline, CDR1 ENHRY and CDR2 SYGVKD.

The chain uses TRBV6-1 and TRBJ1-1; TRBD1 matches at 8 bases. This CDR3 is 16 amino acids long. V was clipped by 2 bases and J by 4 bases; unmatched bases: 9. From germline, CDR1 is MNHNS and CDR2 SASEGT. The CDR3 DNA reads as TGTGCCAGCAGTGAACCCCTTGGACAGGGAATCACTGAAGCTTTCTTT. Protein: CASSEPLGQGITEAFF.

This chain links TRBV5-6 with TRBJ2-3, with 11 bases identical to TRBD1. The CDR3 consists of 16 residues. Looked up from germline, CDR1 is SGHDT and CDR2 is YYEEEE. V lost 0 bases and J lost 6; bases outside the gene matches: 6. In DNA, the CDR3 is TGTGCCAGCAGCTTGGATACCGGGACAGGGGGGGATACGCAGTATTTT. Its translation is CASSLDTGTGGDTQYF. Filled out from reference TRBV5-6 and TRBJ2-3, the complete variable domain reads DAGVTQSPTHLIKTRGQQVTLRCSPKSGHDTVSWYQQALGQGPQFIFQYYEEEERQRGNFPDRFSGHQFPNYSSELNVNALLLGDSALYLCASSLDTGTGGDTQYFGPGTRLTVL.